This entry concerns a single T cell receptor beta chain. This clonotype was counted many times. There is no known antigen for this receptor. Per-base quality was not reported, and no clone a single base away is much larger than it. Full-length TCR variable regions were amplified by 5' RACE PCR using constant-region reverse primers, and then by semi-nested PCR using Nested Universal Primer A. Using the ReliaPrep RNA Cell Miniprep System, total RNA was extracted, and the SMARTer RACE 5'/3' Kit was then used to reverse transcribe the RNA into 5'RACE-ready cDNA. Multiplex adaptors were used to barcode the full-length TCR alpha and beta libraries, which were then sequenced on an Illumina MiSeq. In the original analysis: For each of nine subset-tissue groups, sequencing data from the five patients were pooled, and the groups were then compared using unsupervised clustering of TCR gene usage. The Morisita-Horn index was used to calculate repertoire similarity, with shared sequences weighted according to their contribution to each repertoire. TCRdb's own reprocessing of the public reads used fastp at Q25 and MiXCR and kept productive beta chains. CDR3 protein sequences are deduplicated, and each keeps its most common genes and DNA. The V and J calls were not made by the authors but by TCRdb's processing. In this sample the table shows 8,500 to 9,000 distinct CDR3 sequences, about a quarter of which occur a single time. The ten largest clones take up 3.5% to 6% of the sample.

Naive CD4+ T cells were purified with the Miltenyi Naive CD4+ T Cell Isolation kit, with Tregs depleted using CD25 microbeads. Tregs, naive and memory CD4+ T cells from tumor, blood and ipsilateral draining lymph nodes of about five breast cancer patients underwent full-length TCR alpha and beta sequencing. Tumor tissue and lymph nodes obtained by ipsilateral axillary dissection were perfused with PBS, cut into small pieces and digested using collagenase I and hyaluronidase. Ficoll density gradient centrifugation was used to isolate mononuclear cells from either lymph nodes or 50 ml of peripheral blood. FACS confirmed that the sorted cell populations were more than 90% pure. The sample originates from a study (dated by TCRdb to 2014 to 2015). In the study overall: The study set out to test whether tumor-infiltrating Tregs in breast cancer get recruited from blood Tregs or are instead converted in situ from other CD4+ T cell subsets.

Via the germline V gene (reference sequence), CDR1 is DFQATT and CDR2 SNEGSKA. The trim is 3 bases for V and 4 bases for J, with a gap of 15 bases between the germline ends. The CDR3, from cysteine to phenylalanine, totals 14 residues. The only DNA kept is the CDR3, 42 bases in frame from the first base. Study-wide findings and limitations: In terms of TCR gene usage, tumor memory CD4+ T cells clustered together with blood and lymph node memory CD4+ cells, as well as with lymph node naive CD4+ cells. The greatest overlap of tumor-infiltrating Treg TCR alpha and beta sequences was with tumor naive CD4+ T cells, followed next by blood naive CD4+ T cells. The larger-cohort validation was restricted to a single TCR beta V-J rearrangement rather than whole repertoires.

The chain is encoded by TRBV20-1 joined to TRBJ1-2; a weak D assignment points to TRBD1 (6 bases agree). Input material: naive CD4+ T cells sorted from a lymph node. Read against the paper, the sample's cell subset or site label means: naive CD4+ T cells, CD4+CD45RA+CD25-. This TCR was recovered from a female donor with breast cancer. The CDR3 here reads CSASGGGNVYGYTF. The DNA sequence is TGCAGTGCTAGCGGTGGGGGCAACGTCTATGGCTACACCTTC.